This T cell receptor beta chain originates from a study of blood T cell repertoires in COVID-19. Whole-study context: The origin of the acute and convalescent COVID-19 samples was the United States, Italy and Spain. PBMCs, B-cell-depleted T cells, or T cells provided the cDNA or gDNA that made up the material.

In the original processing: Cell counts per sample came from amplifying reference gene primers. Profiled with immunoSEQ multiplex PCR; TCRdb holds only in-frame clones, not every one. Clone size and V and J calls were adopted from that table, with D and trimming inferred from the DNA. Of about 250,000 clones in the sample, about 83% were seen once. The CDR3 loop spans 15 amino acids. V lost 2 bases to trimming and J lost 3 bases; unmatched junction nucleotides: 5. Germline-derived CDR1 and CDR2 are SGHAT and FQNNGV. The sample taken for sequencing was peripheral blood. The rearrangement links TRBV11-2 to TRBJ2-5; 8 bases fit TRBD2. The source is a human donor in a cohort sampled during active COVID-19. In nucleotides, the CDR3 is TGTGCCAGCAGCTTAAATCCGGGAGGGGAAGAGACCCAGTACTTC. It is translated as CASSLNPGGEETQYF.